This is a list of T cell receptor beta chains from one sample in a study of blood T cell repertoires in COVID-19. The assay was immunoSEQ multiplex PCR, and TCRdb's table has in-frame clones only and misses some. This sample has 100,000 or so clones, with approximately 90% found just once. Sequencing was performed on peripheral blood. These receptors all stem from a man aged 55 to 69 with acute or convalescent COVID-19. The CDR3 runs from the conserved cysteine through the conserved F or W. The order of the fields is V gene, D gene, J gene, clone size, CDR3 protein, CDR3 DNA. The D gene is left open where the match is weak. Some rows have no size entry. The others give once, few or many, or a class for an expanded clone.

>TRBV9|.|TRBJ1-5|.
CASSVRGGVNQPQHF
TGTGCCAGCAGCGTAAGGGGGGGTGTTAATCAGCCCCAGCATTTT
>TRBV6-5|TRBD1|TRBJ1-2|.
CASSLGTGGLYGYTF
TGTGCCAGCAGTCTAGGGACAGGGGGCCTCTATGGCTACACCTTC
>TRBV24-1|.|TRBJ1-2|.
CATSSNTAANYGYTF
TGTGCCACCAGTTCAAACACCGCCGCAAACTATGGCTACACCTTC
>TRBV6-5|.|TRBJ1-1|.
CASSYVPPENTEAFF
TGTGCCAGCAGTTATGTGCCACCAGAGAACACTGAAGCTTTCTTT
>TRBV24-1|TRBD1|TRBJ2-3|.
CATSGQGVGDTQYF
TGTGCCACCAGCGGACAGGGGGTAGGAGATACGCAGTATTTT
>TRBV18|TRBD1|TRBJ2-2|.
CASSPLGRGLDTGELFF
TGTGCCAGCTCACCACTGGGCAGGGGGCTCGACACCGGGGAGCTGTTTTTT
>TRBV25-1|TRBD2|TRBJ2-7|.
CASSDTGRGMAYEQYF
TGTGCCAGCAGTGACACCGGGAGGGGAATGGCCTACGAGCAGTACTTC
>TRBV25-1|.|TRBJ1-2|.
CASGRGVNGYTF
TGTGCCAGCGGCCGGGGGGTAAATGGCTACACCTTC
>TRBV7-2|.|TRBJ1-3|.
CASSRGAQNTIYF
TGTGCCAGCAGCCGGGGGGCTCAAAACACCATATATTTT
>TRBV18|.|TRBJ1-5|few
CASKKNSNQPQHF
TGTGCCAGTAAAAAAAATAGCAATCAGCCCCAGCATTTT
>TRBV5-1|TRBD1|TRBJ2-3|.
CASSFAGGSTDTQYF
TGCGCCAGCAGCTTTGCAGGGGGTAGCACAGATACGCAGTATTTT
>TRBV28|TRBD1|TRBJ1-3|.
CASSLFRTGVSGNTIYF
TGTGCCAGCAGTTTATTTCGGACAGGGGTCTCTGGAAACACCATATATTTT
>TRBV11-3|.|TRBJ1-1|.
CASSTGLSAEAFF
TGTGCCAGCAGTACAGGGTTGAGCGCTGAAGCTTTCTTT
>TRBV19|.|TRBJ1-1|.
CASSMLGVEAEAFF
TGTGCCAGTAGTATGTTAGGGGTAGAGGCTGAAGCTTTCTTT
>TRBV5-1|.|TRBJ1-2|.
CASSRRIDSVLGYTF
TGCGCCAGCAGCCGCCGCATTGACAGCGTTCTTGGCTACACCTTC
>TRBV25-1|.|TRBJ2-5|.
CASSSTGLGETQYF
TGTGCCAGCAGTTCAACAGGGTTAGGGGAGACCCAGTACTTC
>TRBV7-9|.|TRBJ1-6|.
CASSSNLANSPLHF
TGTGCCAGCAGCTCCAATTTAGCTAATTCACCCCTCCACTTT
>TRBV11-2|.|TRBJ2-7|.
CASSLEANIPSEQYF
TGTGCCAGCAGCTTAGAGGCAAACATCCCATCCGAGCAGTACTTC
>TRBV7-9|TRBD2|TRBJ2-1|.
CASSLELARNEQFF
TGTGCCAGCAGCTTAGAACTAGCGCGGAATGAGCAGTTCTTC
>TRBV12-3/TRBV12-4|TRBD1|TRBJ1-2|.
CASSQDRGNGYTF
TGTGCCAGCAGCCAAGACAGGGGGAATGGCTACACCTTC
>TRBV5-1|.|TRBJ1-2|.
CASSLAGSGGYTF
TGCGCCAGCAGCTTGGCGGGGTCGGGTGGCTACACCTTC
>TRBV19|TRBD1|TRBJ1-2|.
CASSESEGTGMSYTF
TGTGCCAGTAGCGAAAGTGAGGGGACAGGGATGAGCTACACCTTC
>TRBV7-9|.|TRBJ1-1|.
CASSLEGRGFEAFF
TGTGCCAGCAGCTTAGAGGGGCGTGGTTTTGAAGCTTTCTTT